Presented here are 15 T cell receptor beta chains from one specimen sequenced in a study of shared clonotypes between healthy human individuals. Measured with immunoSEQ multiplex PCR; TCRdb has only the in-frame clones, and not every one. The sample holds around 95,000 clones; around 47% are singletons and the top ten take about 15%. The sample was PBMCs. The receptor source for this set is a middle-aged woman in good health. Some clones in this sample may be carry-over from other donors' samples.

This chain uses TRBV9 with TRBJ2-5, with TRBD2 matching over 8 bases. TRBJ2-7 matches the DNA end more closely, so the J call is doubtful. This CDR3 spans 14 amino acids. The germline gives CDR1 SGDLS, CDR2 YYNGEE. The CDR3 sequence is CASSAAGVPYEQYF. DNA of the CDR3: TGTGCCAGCAGCGCAGCGGGAGTCCCCTACGAGCAGTACTTC.

The chain recombines TRBV4-2 with TRBJ2-7; D is unresolved. The CDR3 consists of 16 residues. V was cut by 0 bases and J by 0 bases, with 12 bases left in between. The germline CDR1 and CDR2 sequences are LGHNA and YNFKEQ. This chain's CDR3 is CASSQDPQVSSYEQYF. Here the CDR3 DNA reads TGTGCCAGCAGCCAAGATCCCCAAGTAAGCTCCTACGAGCAGTACTTC.

The table lists this clone with many counts. The chain links TRBV5-1 to TRBJ2-7, with 7 bases fitting TRBD1. After removal of 1 base from V and 6 bases from J, the junction contained 10 bases not matched to a gene. Germline V gene data show CDR1 as SGHRS and CDR2 as YFSETQ. The CDR3 runs to 15 residues. In DNA, the CDR3 is TGCGCCAGCAGCTTGACGGCAGGGGGTCCGGCCGAGCAGTACTTC. Translation gives CASSLTAGGPAEQYF. Variable domain in full (rest from reference TRBV5-1 and TRBJ2-7): KAGVTQTPRYLIKTRGQQVTLSCSPISGHRSVSWYQQTPGQGLQFLFEYFSETQRNKGNFPGRFSGRQFSNSRSEMNVSTLELGDSALYLCASSLTAGGPAEQYFGPGTRLTVT.

This chain connects TRBV5-1 to TRBJ2-1, with D unresolved. The ends were cut back, 4 bases at V and 0 bases at J, with 2 bases in the middle. The CDR3 runs to 12 residues. Per germline, CDR1 SGHRS and CDR2 YFSETQ. The chain's CDR3 is CASSPSYNEQFF. Written as DNA, the CDR3 is TGCGCCAGCAGCCCCTCCTACAATGAGCAGTTCTTC.

This clone turned up a few times. The chain combines TRBV12-2 with TRBJ2-7; TRBD2 is taken as the D call from the table, unchecked against the DNA. TRBV12-2 is termed a pseudogene. The CDR3 is made up of 17 amino acids. CDR3 region: CASRLARASGREYEQYF. The CDR3 coding sequence is TGTGCAAGTCGCTTAGCGCGGGCTAGCGGGAGAGAATACGAGCAGTACTTC.

This clone has ten or more counts. This chain links TRBV28 with TRBJ1-2; maybe TRBD1 (6 bases). Germline V gene lookup returns CDR1 MDHEN and CDR2 SYDVKM. With 9 bases removed from V and 0 bases from J, the gap between germline ends came to 8 bases. This CDR3 is 12 amino acids long. The CDR3 nucleotides are TGTGCCAGTCAGGGGTCTAACTATGGCTACACCTTC. Amino acid sequence: CASQGSNYGYTF.

The chain has TRBV6-1 and TRBJ1-5, with a tentative D call TRBD1 (6 bases). The V end lost 5 bases, the J end lost 7 bases, and 15 bases lay between the germline ends. The CDR3 spans 14 residues. The germline V gene encodes CDR1 MNHNS and CDR2 SASEGT. The CDR3 region has the DNA TGTGCCAGCAGTTTTGGGGGGGCGAAGCAGCCCCAGCATTTT. This translates into CASSFGGAKQPQHF.

With respect to this clone: A far larger clone is only one base removed, so a read error is likely. The same CDR3 is also encoded by other DNA sequences in this sample. This rearrangement joins TRBV5-1 to TRBJ1-3; a weak D match, TRBD1 (5 bases). Germline CDR1 is SGHRS and CDR2 is YFSETQ. There are 15 residues in the CDR3. The CDR3 sequence is CASSLGTFSGNTIYF. CDR3 nucleotide sequence: TGCGCCAGCAGCTTAGGGACGTTCTCTGGGAACACCATATATTTT.

This clone appeared a few times. The V call is TRBV30, the J call TRBJ2-2, with 10 bases fitting TRBD2. Germline-derived CDR1 and CDR2 are GTSNPN and SVGIG (reference sequence). V was clipped by 1 base and J by 7 bases; unmatched bases: 6. The length of the CDR3 is 15 residues. CDR3: CAWSEGLAGGGELFF. CDR3 nucleotide sequence: TGTGCCTGGAGTGAGGGGTTAGCGGGAGGCGGGGAGCTGTTTTTT.

A few counts support this clone. This chain uses TRBV5-1 with TRBJ2-3; TRBD2 matches 10 bases. Germline lookup yields CDR1 SGHRS and CDR2 YFSETQ. V lost 4 bases, J lost 2 bases, and 10 bases stayed unmatched. This CDR3 region has 17 residues. CDR3: CASSPVAGGMVTDTQYF. The CDR3 DNA reads as TGCGCCAGCAGCCCCGTAGCGGGAGGAATGGTCACAGATACGCAGTATTTT. The entire variable domain, with the rest obtained from reference TRBV5-1 and TRBJ2-3, is as follows: KAGVTQTPRYLIKTRGQQVTLSCSPISGHRSVSWYQQTPGQGLQFLFEYFSETQRNKGNFPGRFSGRQFSNSRSEMNVSTLELGDSALYLCASSPVAGGMVTDTQYFGPGTRLTVL.

J is TRBJ2-1 and V is TRBV25-1, with 9 bases that match TRBD2. This CDR3 contains 16 residues. With 3 bases clipped from V and 8 bases from J, the junction kept 11 bases outside the gene matches. Per germline, CDR1 MGHDK and CDR2 SYGVNS. Here the CDR3 DNA reads TGTGCCAGCAGTGAGGGCCGGCGGGAGGGCCAGGATGAGCAGTTCTTC. This sequence encodes CASSEGRREGQDEQFF.

There are many counts of this clone. The CDR3 region is CASSLNTGSEKLFF. The CDR3 nucleotides are TGTGCCAGCAGCTTGAACACCGGTAGTGAAAAACTGTTTTTT. The J gene is TRBJ1-4, the V gene TRBV7-9, with D unresolved. There are 14 residues in the CDR3. The V gene's germline CDR1 is SEHNR and CDR2 FQNEAQ (reference sequence). V shed 3 bases and J shed 7 bases, with 12 bases lying between them.

This clone occurred many times. The same CDR3 also results from other DNA sequences found in this sample. This chain links TRBV30 with TRBJ1-5; a weak D match, TRBD1 (5 bases). The CDR3 length is 13 residues. Germline V gene data show CDR1 as GTSNPN and CDR2 as SVGIG (reference sequence). The germline V and J ends were trimmed by 0 bases and 7 bases, with 10 bases remaining between them. CDR3: CAWSVLGDQPQHF. The CDR3 bases are TGTGCCTGGAGTGTACTTGGGGACCAGCCCCAGCATTTT.

J is TRBJ2-4 and V is TRBV7-9; 10 nucleotides agree with TRBD2. With V trimmed by 0 bases and J by 5 bases, 4 bases remained unmatched. Germline loops: CDR1 SEHNR, CDR2 FQNEAQ (reference sequence). The CDR3 covers 16 residues. The CDR3 sequence is CASSLAGSGRQNIQYF. Written as DNA, the CDR3 is TGTGCCAGCAGCTTAGCGGGTAGCGGGAGGCAAAACATTCAGTACTTC.

This chain links TRBV18 with TRBJ2-5; TRBD1 is a possible D gene (5 bases). The tail of the sequence fits TRBJ2-7 better, so the J call may be wrong. CDR1 and CDR2 from the germline V gene are KGHSH and LQKENI. This CDR3 is built from 14 residues. The CDR3 loop reads CASSSSQTAYEQYF. The CDR3 DNA follows: TGTGCCAGCTCAAGCTCTCAGACAGCCTACGAGCAGTACTTC.